Listed below are T cell receptor beta chains from one sample, sequenced in a study of blood T cell repertoires in COVID-19. Clones were read by immunoSEQ multiplex PCR, and TCRdb kept only the in-frame ones, dropping some. The sample holds approximately 200,000 clones, approximately 90% seen once. The sequencing input was peripheral blood. Receptors originate from a man in his fifties or sixties who had recovered from COVID-19. Each CDR3 is given with its conserved first and last residue. D genes are given only for firm matches. Clone size is stated in some rows and not others, as once, few, many or a class when expanded.

j_call: TRBJ2-5; d_call: TRBD2; clone_size: .; v_call: TRBV28; cdr3_nt: TGTGCCATTGGGACTAGCGGGAGTGGAGAGACCCAGTACTTC; cdr3_aa: CAIGTSGSGETQYF
j_call: TRBJ1-2; d_call: .; clone_size: .; v_call: TRBV7-2; cdr3_nt: TGTGCCAGCAGCTTATACAAGGAGGGTGGCTACACCTTC; cdr3_aa: CASSLYKEGGYTF
j_call: TRBJ2-3; d_call: .; clone_size: .; v_call: TRBV6-5; cdr3_nt: TGTGCCAGCAGTTATGGAGGGTCTCTCGATACGCAGTATTTT; cdr3_aa: CASSYGGSLDTQYF
j_call: TRBJ2-4; d_call: .; clone_size: .; v_call: TRBV7-8; cdr3_nt: TGTGCCAGCCGACAGACAGAGACCAAAAACATTCAGTACTTC; cdr3_aa: CASRQTETKNIQYF
j_call: TRBJ1-5; d_call: .; clone_size: .; v_call: TRBV30; cdr3_nt: TGTGCCTGGAGGGGGGGGATGAAGCAGCCCCAGCATTTT; cdr3_aa: CAWRGGMKQPQHF
j_call: TRBJ2-1; d_call: TRBD2; clone_size: .; v_call: TRBV4-3; cdr3_nt: TGCGCCAGCAGCCAAGATAGCGGGGGGGGCTACAATGAGCAGTTCTTC; cdr3_aa: CASSQDSGGGYNEQFF
j_call: TRBJ1-2; d_call: TRBD1; clone_size: .; v_call: TRBV4-3; cdr3_nt: TGCGCCAGCAGCCAAGACCTTCTGAAGGGACAGGGTGAAGACTACACCTTC; cdr3_aa: CASSQDLLKGQGEDYTF
j_call: TRBJ2-1; d_call: TRBD1; clone_size: once; v_call: TRBV29-1; cdr3_nt: TGCAGCGCCTCGGGACAGCAGTACAATGAGCAGTTCTTC; cdr3_aa: CSASGQQYNEQFF
j_call: TRBJ1-1; d_call: .; clone_size: .; v_call: TRBV6-5; cdr3_nt: TGTGCCAGCAGTTACTCGTCGTGGGGGCTGAACACTGAAGCTTTCTTT; cdr3_aa: CASSYSSWGLNTEAFF
j_call: TRBJ1-5; d_call: .; clone_size: .; v_call: TRBV15; cdr3_nt: TGTGCCACCAGCAGAGATCTAGGGGGAAATCAGCCCCAGCATTTT; cdr3_aa: CATSRDLGGNQPQHF
j_call: TRBJ2-7; d_call: .; clone_size: .; v_call: TRBV2; cdr3_nt: TGTGCCAGCGACAACTCCTACGAGCAGTACTTC; cdr3_aa: CASDNSYEQYF
j_call: TRBJ2-1; d_call: .; clone_size: .; v_call: TRBV19; cdr3_nt: TGTGCCAGTAGTATACAGGCTCGCTCCTACAATGAGCAGTTCTTC; cdr3_aa: CASSIQARSYNEQFF
j_call: TRBJ2-5; d_call: TRBD1; clone_size: .; v_call: TRBV6-5; cdr3_nt: TGTGCCAGCAGAGTACAGGGGGCGAGGGAGACCCAGTACTTC; cdr3_aa: CASRVQGARETQYF
j_call: TRBJ1-1; d_call: TRBD1; clone_size: once; v_call: TRBV10-3; cdr3_nt: TGTGCCATCAGTGAGTACAGGGGCGGAGAGGGCACTGAAGCTTTCTTT; cdr3_aa: CAISEYRGGEGTEAFF
j_call: TRBJ2-1; d_call: .; clone_size: once; v_call: TRBV6-6; cdr3_nt: TGTGCCAGCAGTTCCCCAGCGGGTGAGCAGTTCTTC; cdr3_aa: CASSSPAGEQFF
j_call: TRBJ1-4; d_call: .; clone_size: .; v_call: TRBV27; cdr3_nt: TGTGCCAGCAGTCCTCGAGCGAGGACTAATGAAAAACTGTTTTTT; cdr3_aa: CASSPRARTNEKLFF
j_call: TRBJ2-3; d_call: .; clone_size: once; v_call: TRBV21-1; cdr3_nt: TGTGCCAGCAGCTTAAAAAGCGGGAGGACAGATACGCAGTATTTT; cdr3_aa: CASSLKSGRTDTQYF
j_call: TRBJ2-3; d_call: TRBD2; clone_size: .; v_call: TRBV7-2; cdr3_nt: TGTGCCAGCAGCTTAACTAGCGGGAGGGCCGAGTATACGCAGTATTTT; cdr3_aa: CASSLTSGRAEYTQYF
j_call: TRBJ2-3; d_call: TRBD2; clone_size: once; v_call: TRBV3-1/TRBV3-2; cdr3_nt: TGTGCCAGCAGCCAAGTGGTAGCGGGGGTATCAAATACGCAGTATTTT; cdr3_aa: CASSQVVAGVSNTQYF
j_call: TRBJ2-3; d_call: .; clone_size: .; v_call: TRBV2; cdr3_nt: TGTGCCAGCACGCGGCGGGACTCCTACACAGATACGCAGTATTTT; cdr3_aa: CASTRRDSYTDTQYF
j_call: TRBJ2-1; d_call: TRBD2; clone_size: .; v_call: TRBV19; cdr3_nt: TGTGCCAGTAGTAGGGCTAGCGGGGGAGACTCCTACAATGAGCAGTTCTTC; cdr3_aa: CASSRASGGDSYNEQFF
j_call: TRBJ1-4; d_call: TRBD1; clone_size: .; v_call: TRBV7-2; cdr3_nt: TGTGCCAGCAGCGGGGACAGGGGGCGAGAAAAACTGTTTTTT; cdr3_aa: CASSGDRGREKLFF
j_call: TRBJ1-6; d_call: .; clone_size: .; v_call: TRBV19; cdr3_nt: TGTGCCAGTAGTCCCGGGAGGCAGTTGACCCTCCACTTT; cdr3_aa: CASSPGRQLTLHF
j_call: TRBJ1-1; d_call: TRBD1; clone_size: .; v_call: TRBV6-5; cdr3_nt: TGTGCCAGCTTTAGACAGGGGCCGAACACTGAAGCTTTCTTT; cdr3_aa: CASFRQGPNTEAFF
j_call: TRBJ2-3; d_call: TRBD1; clone_size: .; v_call: TRBV25-1; cdr3_nt: TGTGCCAGCAGTGACTTAGGGGGCCAGTTGGATACGCAGTATTTT; cdr3_aa: CASSDLGGQLDTQYF
j_call: TRBJ1-1; d_call: .; clone_size: .; v_call: TRBV7-8; cdr3_nt: TGTGCCAGCAGCCGAGTGAGGGTCGGTGGGAACACTGAAGCTTTCTTT; cdr3_aa: CASSRVRVGGNTEAFF
j_call: TRBJ1-1; d_call: .; clone_size: .; v_call: TRBV9; cdr3_nt: TGTGCCAGCAGCGTAGAACGGGTCGGGATATCAAACACTGAAGCTTTCTTT; cdr3_aa: CASSVERVGISNTEAFF
j_call: TRBJ2-5; d_call: TRBD2; clone_size: .; v_call: TRBV5-8; cdr3_nt: TGTGCCAGCAGCCGAGGACTAGCGGGAAGGCAGACCCAGTACTTC; cdr3_aa: CASSRGLAGRQTQYF
j_call: TRBJ1-5; d_call: TRBD1; clone_size: .; v_call: TRBV6-5; cdr3_nt: TGTGCCAGTTGGATCGGACAGGCATACAATCAGCCCCAGCATTTT; cdr3_aa: CASWIGQAYNQPQHF
j_call: TRBJ2-1; d_call: TRBD2; clone_size: .; v_call: TRBV3-1/TRBV3-2; cdr3_nt: TGTGCCAGCAGCCTGGGTAGCGGGGGTTACAATGAGCAGTTCTTC; cdr3_aa: CASSLGSGGYNEQFF
j_call: TRBJ2-7; d_call: TRBD2; clone_size: .; v_call: TRBV18; cdr3_nt: TGTGCCAGCTCAACCTCCGCGGGAGGGTCCTACGAGCAGTACTTC; cdr3_aa: CASSTSAGGSYEQYF
j_call: TRBJ2-1; d_call: TRBD1; clone_size: .; v_call: TRBV10-3; cdr3_nt: TGTGCCATTACCGGGACAGGGCGGGACAATGAGCAGTTCTTC; cdr3_aa: CAITGTGRDNEQFF
j_call: TRBJ1-5; d_call: TRBD1; clone_size: few; v_call: TRBV10-3; cdr3_nt: TGTGCCATCAGGGGGACAGGGGGCGATCAGCCCCAGCATTTT; cdr3_aa: CAIRGTGGDQPQHF
j_call: TRBJ1-2; d_call: TRBD1; clone_size: .; v_call: TRBV10-3; cdr3_nt: TGTGCCATCGGGGGACAGGGAAACTATGGCTACACCTTC; cdr3_aa: CAIGGQGNYGYTF
j_call: TRBJ1-3; d_call: .; clone_size: .; v_call: TRBV19; cdr3_nt: TGTGCCAGTAGTAGCCGGAGTAGGTCTGGAAACACCATATATTTT; cdr3_aa: CASSSRSRSGNTIYF
j_call: TRBJ2-5; d_call: TRBD2; clone_size: .; v_call: TRBV2; cdr3_nt: TGTGCCAGCAGCTTACTAGCGGGGTACGGAGAGACCCAGTACTTC; cdr3_aa: CASSLLAGYGETQYF
j_call: TRBJ2-1; d_call: TRBD2; clone_size: once; v_call: TRBV2; cdr3_nt: TGTGCCAGCAGTGAAGTGAGCGGGGGTTACAATGAGCAGTTCTTC; cdr3_aa: CASSEVSGGYNEQFF
j_call: TRBJ1-2; d_call: .; clone_size: .; v_call: TRBV28; cdr3_nt: TGTGCCAGCAGTTTATTAGGGGCTAACTATGGCTACACCTTC; cdr3_aa: CASSLLGANYGYTF
j_call: TRBJ1-5; d_call: .; clone_size: .; v_call: TRBV27; cdr3_nt: TGTGCCAGCAGTTTCGGCAGACATAGCAATCAGCCCCAGCATTTT; cdr3_aa: CASSFGRHSNQPQHF
j_call: TRBJ2-1; d_call: .; clone_size: .; v_call: TRBV3-1/TRBV3-2; cdr3_nt: TGTGCCAGCAGCCCCGTTTACAATGAGCAGTTCTTC; cdr3_aa: CASSPVYNEQFF
j_call: TRBJ1-5; d_call: TRBD1; clone_size: .; v_call: TRBV19; cdr3_nt: TGTGCCAGTAGACAGGGGAATAACAATCAGCCCCAGCATTTT; cdr3_aa: CASRQGNNNQPQHF